Below are 28 T cell receptor beta chains sequenced from a single sample in a study of somatic mutations in T cells in chronic GVHD. Repertoires were generated with immunoSEQ multiplex PCR, while TCRdb's copy carries only in-frame clones and drops some. The table includes some 13,000 clones, over 65% detected once. Sequencing used Vbeta20-negative CD4+ T cells from blood. The receptors were sampled from a male patient between 45 and 60 years old with chronic graft-versus-host disease. Some T cells may trace back to the graft donor.

There are a few counts of this clone. The J gene is TRBJ2-7, the V gene TRBV20-1, with TRBD1 as a possible D gene (6 bases). The V gene's germline CDR1 is DFQATT and CDR2 SNEGSKA (reference sequence). There are 11 residues in the CDR3. Trimming pared 7 bases from V and 0 bases from J, leaving 7 bases between. The CDR3 DNA follows: TGCAGTGGGACAGACTCCTACGAGCAGTACTTC. Amino acid sequence: CSGTDSYEQYF.

The genes are TRBV9 and TRBJ2-2, with D tentatively TRBD1 (5 bases). The CDR3 extends over 15 amino acids. Germline values: CDR1 SGDLS, CDR2 YYNGEE. V lost 4 bases, J lost 3 bases, and 13 bases lay in between. The CDR3 nucleotides are TGTGCCAGCAGCCCCCGCTCAGGGCACACCGGGGAGCTGTTTTTT. It yields the protein CASSPRSGHTGELFF.

This clone was seen a single time. This rearrangement joins TRBV7-6 to TRBJ1-1; D call uncertain. With 1 base removed from V and 3 bases from J, the gap between germline ends came to 6 bases. Germline CDR1 reads SGHVS; CDR2 reads FNYEAQ. CDR3 size: 13 residues. CDR3 in DNA: TGTGCCAGCAGCTTAGGGCCGTACACTGAAGCTTTCTTT. Its protein is CASSLGPYTEAFF. Based on the CDR3 plus reference TRBV7-6 and TRBJ1-1, the full variable domain is GAGVSQSPRYKVTKRGQDVALRCDPISGHVSLYWYRQALGQGPEFLTYFNYEAQQDKSGLPNDRFSAERPEGSISTLTIQRTEQRDSAMYRCASSLGPYTEAFFGQGTRLTVV.

The V gene is TRBV5-5, the J gene TRBJ2-5, with D perhaps TRBD1 (7 bases). V lost 3 bases and J 0 bases, leaving 12 bases between the germline ends. The germline CDR1 and CDR2 sequences are SGHKS and YYEKEE (reference sequence). The CDR3 has 15 amino acids. CDR3 amino acids: CASSSGGTNQETQYF. CDR3 nucleotide sequence: TGTGCCAGCAGCTCAGGGGGGACAAACCAAGAGACCCAGTACTTC. Filled out from reference TRBV5-5 and TRBJ2-5, the complete variable domain reads DAGVTQSPTHLIKTRGQQVTLRCSPISGHKSVSWYQQVLGQGPQFIFQYYEKEERGRGNFPDRFSARQFPNYSSELNVNALLLGDSALYLCASSSGGTNQETQYFGPGTRLLVL.

This rearrangement joins TRBV7-2 to TRBJ1-3; no clear D. The CDR3 extends over 15 amino acids. The germline V and J ends were trimmed by 7 bases and 2 bases, with 15 bases remaining between them. Germline CDR1 reads SGHTA; CDR2 reads FQGNSA. The CDR3 reads CASTFGISPGNTIYF. The CDR3 coding sequence is TGTGCCAGCACCTTCGGGATTTCGCCTGGAAACACCATATATTTT.

This sequence joins TRBV5-5 and TRBJ2-7, with a weak D call TRBD2 (5 bases). CDR3 length: 15 residues. V was shortened by 0 bases and J by 3 bases, with 13 bases between the two germline ends. From germline, CDR1 is SGHKS and CDR2 YYEKEE (reference sequence). The CDR3 sequence is CASSLEGLKHYEQYF. CDR3 DNA: TGTGCCAGCAGCTTGGAAGGACTCAAACACTACGAGCAGTACTTC.

V is TRBV28 and J is TRBJ2-2, with 9 positions matching TRBD1. J was trimmed by 5 bases and V by 7 bases; bases with no gene match: 5. In germline, CDR1 is MDHEN, CDR2 SYDVKM. The CDR3 is 14 amino acids. The CDR3: CASKTGGETGELFF. CDR3 coding DNA: TGTGCCAGCAAGACAGGGGGAGAAACCGGGGAGCTGTTTTTT.

V usage is TRBV6-1 and J usage is TRBJ1-4; D perhaps matches TRBD1 (6 bases). Germline V lookup: CDR1 MNHNS, CDR2 SASEGT. V lost 0 bases and J 10 bases, leaving 18 bases between the germline ends. This CDR3 is 16 amino acids long. The CDR3 region has the DNA TGTGCCAGCAGTGAAGCGTTGGGGGGGGCGAGGGGAAAACTGTTTTTT. This codes for CASSEALGGARGKLFF.

This sequence joins TRBV7-9 and TRBJ1-1; 8 bases agree with TRBD1. V was pared by 4 bases and J by 5 bases, with 6 bases of the junction left unmatched. This CDR3 has 14 amino acids. Germline loops: CDR1 SEHNR, CDR2 FQNEAQ (reference sequence). The CDR3 sequence is CASSWTGRQTEAFF. CDR3 DNA: TGTGCCAGCAGCTGGACAGGGAGGCAGACTGAAGCTTTCTTT.

V usage is TRBV29-1 and J usage is TRBJ2-2; D is possibly TRBD1 (5 bases). V gave up 3 bases and J gave up 1 base, with 6 bases separating them. This CDR3 region has 13 residues. CDR1 is SQVTM and CDR2 is ANQGSEA in the germline V gene. The CDR3 region is CSVEGRNTGELFF. CDR3 nucleotides: TGCAGCGTTGAGGGGCGGAACACCGGGGAGCTGTTTTTT.

This rearrangement joins TRBV29-1 to TRBJ2-7, with D perhaps matching TRBD1 (6 bases). The CDR3 covers 16 residues. Germline CDR1 and CDR2: SQVTM and ANQGSEA. V lost 4 bases, J lost 4 bases, and 23 bases lay in between. In DNA, the CDR3 is TGCAGCGTTGGGAGTGGGGACATACTCTTCGGGTACGAGCAGTACTTC. It encodes CSVGSGDILFGYEQYF.

This chain uses TRBV10-3 with TRBJ2-5; 9 bases line up with TRBD1. This CDR3 spans 15 amino acids. With V trimmed by 8 bases and J by 5 bases, 12 bases remained unmatched. Germline CDR1 ENHRY, CDR2 SYGVKD. In nucleotides, the CDR3 is TGTGCCATCTCTTTCAGACAGGGGGGTTTGGAGACCCAGTACTTC. Protein sequence: CAISFRQGGLETQYF.

The chain joins TRBV6-1 to TRBJ2-7; 8 bases agree with TRBD1. Germline assignment: CDR1 MNHNS and CDR2 SASEGT. Unmatched junction bases numbered 10, after V lost 11 bases and J lost 1 base. This CDR3 spans 14 amino acids. Here the CDR3 reads CAARRGQDSYEQYF. The DNA for the CDR3 is TGTGCCGCGCGGCGGGGACAGGATTCCTACGAGCAGTACTTC.

This sequence joins TRBV4-3 and TRBJ2-1; D may be TRBD1 (7 bases). Germline values: CDR1 LGHNA, CDR2 YSLEER. Trimming left V 4 bases short and J 6 bases short, with 10 bases between. This CDR3 contains 13 residues. The CDR3 here is CASSPQGGNEQFF. The CDR3 DNA sequence: TGCGCCAGCAGCCCCCAGGGGGGCAATGAGCAGTTCTTC.

This clone came up a few times. The gene calls are TRBV2 and TRBJ2-3, with D possibly matching TRBD1 (5 bases). The CDR3 has 13 amino acids. V was shortened by 6 bases and J by 9 bases, with 16 bases between the two germline ends. In germline, CDR1 is SNHLY, CDR2 FYNNEI. As DNA, the CDR3 is TGTGCCAGCAGAACCCCAGGGTTGAAAACGCAGTATTTT. This gives the protein CASRTPGLKTQYF.

This clone was picked up a small number of times. The chain is built from TRBV6-4 and TRBJ2-3; D gene ambiguous. The germline gives CDR1 MRHNA, CDR2 SNTAGT. Trimming left V 5 bases short and J 2 bases short, with 8 bases between. The length of the CDR3 is 13 residues. CDR3 bases: TGTGCCAGCAGTTGGTTAGCCACAGATACGCAGTATTTT. Protein sequence: CASSWLATDTQYF.

This clone was seen more than once but under ten times. The chain recombines TRBV4-3 with TRBJ2-7, with D uncertain. V was shortened by 3 bases and J by 0 bases, with 9 bases between the two germline ends. The CDR3 runs to 14 residues. Germline CDR1 LGHNA, CDR2 YSLEER. The CDR3 sequence: CASSQTRSSYEQYF. DNA for the CDR3: TGCGCCAGCAGCCAGACTCGGAGCTCCTACGAGCAGTACTTC.

The V gene is TRBV28, the J gene TRBJ1-4, with 7 bases lining up with TRBD1. The CDR3 has 19 amino acids. The trim removed 6 bases at V and 1 base at J, leaving 17 bases unmatched. Germline V gene data show CDR1 as MDHEN and CDR2 as SYDVKM. CDR3 DNA sequence: TGTGCCAGCAGACGCGCAGGGGGGAAGATAACCATAACTAATGAAAAACTGTTTTTT. As protein: CASRRAGGKITITNEKLFF.

The gene calls are TRBV6-5 and TRBJ1-1; no reliable D call. Trimming stripped 2 bases from V and 4 bases from J, with 8 bases between. Germline V lookup: CDR1 MNHEY, CDR2 SVGAGI. This CDR3 contains 13 residues. CDR3 protein: CASSYGEATEAFF. CDR3 nucleotides: TGTGCCAGCAGTTACGGAGAGGCCACTGAAGCTTTCTTT.

This clone was recorded a few times. The chain carries TRBV5-6 and TRBJ2-7, with 7 bases lining up with TRBD2. The germline V gene encodes CDR1 SGHDT and CDR2 YYEEEE. V was pared by 3 bases and J by 2 bases, with 14 bases of the junction left unmatched. The CDR3 contains 17 residues. The CDR3 nucleotides read TGTGCCAGCAGCTCCCGGAGGGAGGGAACCCTCCCCTACGAGCAGTACTTC. Translated, it gives CASSSRREGTLPYEQYF.

The chain joins TRBV19 to TRBJ2-2, with D possibly TRBD2 on 6 matching bases. V was pared by 3 bases and J by 4 bases, with 9 bases between. The germline CDR1 and CDR2 sequences are LNHDA and SQIVND (reference sequence). The CDR3 runs 14 residues. In DNA, the CDR3 is TGTGCCAGTAGTATTCTTAGCGGCACCGGGGAGCTGTTTTTT. This codes for CASSILSGTGELFF.

This chain joins TRBV7-2 and TRBJ2-4; tentative D call: TRBD1 (6 bases). CDR1 and CDR2 (germline): SGHTA, FQGNSA. The CDR3 extends over 15 amino acids. V was shortened by 2 bases and J by 4 bases, with 12 bases between the two germline ends. The CDR3 region has the DNA TGTGCCAGCAGCTTATCGGACAGAGTGAAAAACATTCAGTACTTC. Its translation is CASSLSDRVKNIQYF.

J is TRBJ1-6 and V is TRBV4-1; unclear D gene. The germline V and J ends were trimmed by 7 bases and 6 bases, with 10 bases remaining between them. The CDR3 totals 13 residues. CDR1 is MGHRA, CDR2 YSYEKL, per germline. The DNA for the CDR3 is TGCGCCAGCACCCCCAGGTCTAATTCACCCCTCCACTTT. As protein: CASTPRSNSPLHF.

The rearrangement joins TRBV19 to TRBJ2-2; D is uncertain. V was pared by 5 bases and J by 4 bases, with 11 bases between. From germline, CDR1 is LNHDA and CDR2 SQIVND (reference sequence). This CDR3 spans 14 amino acids. The CDR3 region is CASSSIWATGELFF. The CDR3 bases are TGTGCCAGTAGTTCCATTTGGGCCACCGGGGAGCTGTTTTTT.

V is TRBV19 and J is TRBJ1-4; 8 positions match TRBD1. V was clipped by 5 bases and J by 16 bases; unmatched bases: 21. In germline, CDR1 is LNHDA, CDR2 SQIVND (reference sequence). This CDR3 region has 16 residues. This CDR3 is CASSPMGQAAVMGEFF. As DNA, the CDR3 is TGTGCCAGTAGTCCGATGGGACAGGCGGCCGTTATGGGAGAGTTTTTT. Based on the CDR3 plus reference TRBV19 and TRBJ1-4, the full variable domain is DGGITQSPKYLFRKEGQNVTLSCEQNLNHDAMYWYRQDPGQGLRLIYYSQIVNDFQKGDIAEGYSVSREKKESFPLTVTSAQKNPTAFYLCASSPMGQAAVMGEFFGSGTQLSVL.

J is TRBJ1-2 and V is TRBV28; the match to TRBD1 covers 12 bases. CDR3 length: 16 residues. Germline CDR1 is MDHEN and CDR2 is SYDVKM. The V segment lost 4 bases and the J segment 6 bases; nucleotides outside the gene matches: 9. CDR3: CASSSGQGALVDGYTF. The CDR3, as DNA: TGTGCCAGCAGTTCGGGACAGGGGGCCCTTGTCGATGGCTACACCTTC.

The chain joins TRBV28 to TRBJ1-4; 9 bases are a match to TRBD1. CDR1 and CDR2 from the germline V gene are MDHEN and SYDVKM. Trimming cost V 10 bases and J 5 bases; bases outside gene matches: 17. CDR3 length: 17 residues. The CDR3: CAIKGDKHGTGNEKLFF. The CDR3 nucleotides are TGTGCCATCAAAGGCGATAAACATGGGACAGGGAATGAAAAACTGTTTTTT.

This chain joins TRBV7-2 and TRBJ2-7; 10 bases fit TRBD2. V lost 0 bases to trimming and J lost 0 bases; unmatched junction nucleotides: 2. The germline gives CDR1 SGHTA, CDR2 FQGNSA. The CDR3 totals 16 residues. The CDR3 here is CASSLAASGSSYEQYF. The CDR3 DNA is TGTGCCAGCAGCTTAGCGGCTAGCGGGAGCTCCTACGAGCAGTACTTC. The full variable domain, in which reference TRBV7-2 and TRBJ2-7 provide the parts outside the CDR3, is GAGVSQSPSNKVTEKGKDVELRCDPISGHTALYWYRQSLGQGLEFLIYFQGNSAPDKSGLPSDRFSAERTGGSVSTLTIQRTQQEDSAVYLCASSLAASGSSYEQYFGPGTRLTVT.